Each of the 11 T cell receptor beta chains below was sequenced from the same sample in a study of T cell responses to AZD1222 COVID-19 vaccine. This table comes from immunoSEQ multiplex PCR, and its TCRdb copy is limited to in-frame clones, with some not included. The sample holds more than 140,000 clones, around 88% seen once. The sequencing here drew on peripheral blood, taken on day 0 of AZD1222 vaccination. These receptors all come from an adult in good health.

CDR3 amino acids: CASTLTGGPYNEQFF. CDR3 DNA sequence: TGTGCCAGTACCCTCACAGGGGGCCCCTACAATGAGCAGTTCTTC. The gene calls are TRBV19 and TRBJ2-1; TRBD1 matches at 9 bases. The CDR3 runs to 15 residues. Trimming at V came to 7 bases and at J to 2 bases, leaving 6 bases not matched to a gene. Germline-derived CDR1 and CDR2 are LNHDA and SQIVND (reference sequence).

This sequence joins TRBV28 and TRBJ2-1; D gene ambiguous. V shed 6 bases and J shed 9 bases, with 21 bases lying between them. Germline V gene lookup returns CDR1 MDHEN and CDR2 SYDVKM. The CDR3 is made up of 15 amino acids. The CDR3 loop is CASSGSGPTVGEQFF. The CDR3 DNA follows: TGTGCCAGCAGCGGGTCGGGCCCCACGGTAGGTGAGCAGTTCTTC.

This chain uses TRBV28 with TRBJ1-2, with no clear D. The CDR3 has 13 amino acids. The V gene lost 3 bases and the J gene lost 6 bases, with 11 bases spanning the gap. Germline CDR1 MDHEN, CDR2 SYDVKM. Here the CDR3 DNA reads TGTGCCAGCAGTTTGGTGAGGTGGCATGGCTACACCTTC. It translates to CASSLVRWHGYTF.

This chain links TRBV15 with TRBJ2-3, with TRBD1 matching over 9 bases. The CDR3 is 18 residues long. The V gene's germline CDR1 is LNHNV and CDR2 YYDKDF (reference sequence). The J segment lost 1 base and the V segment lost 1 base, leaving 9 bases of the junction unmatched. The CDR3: CATSRVGPGQGRTDTQYF. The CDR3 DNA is TGTGCCACCAGCAGAGTCGGGCCGGGACAGGGCCGCACAGATACGCAGTATTTT.

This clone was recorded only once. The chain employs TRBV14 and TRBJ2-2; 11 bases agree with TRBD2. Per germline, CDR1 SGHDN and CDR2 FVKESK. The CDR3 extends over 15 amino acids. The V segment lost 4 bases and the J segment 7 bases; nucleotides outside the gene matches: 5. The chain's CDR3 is CASSPRLAGIGELFF. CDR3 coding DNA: TGTGCCAGCAGCCCCCGACTAGCGGGAATCGGGGAGCTGTTTTTT.

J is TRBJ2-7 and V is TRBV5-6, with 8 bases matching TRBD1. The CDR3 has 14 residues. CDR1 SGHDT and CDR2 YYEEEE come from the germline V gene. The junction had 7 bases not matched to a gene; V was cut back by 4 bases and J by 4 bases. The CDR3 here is CASSPDRGAYEQYF. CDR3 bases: TGTGCCAGCAGCCCAGACAGGGGTGCTTACGAGCAGTACTTC. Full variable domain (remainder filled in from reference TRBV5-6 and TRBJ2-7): DAGVTQSPTHLIKTRGQQVTLRCSPKSGHDTVSWYQQALGQGPQFIFQYYEEEERQRGNFPDRFSGHQFPNYSSELNVNALLLGDSALYLCASSPDRGAYEQYFGPGTRLTVT.

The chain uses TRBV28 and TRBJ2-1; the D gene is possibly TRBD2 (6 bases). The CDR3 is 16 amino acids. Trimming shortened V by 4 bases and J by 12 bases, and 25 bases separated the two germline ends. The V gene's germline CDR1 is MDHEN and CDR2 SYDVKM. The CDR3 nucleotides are TGTGCCAGCAGTTCGCGCGGGACTGGGAGAGGGGTATGGCAGTTCTTC. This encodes CASSSRGTGRGVWQFF. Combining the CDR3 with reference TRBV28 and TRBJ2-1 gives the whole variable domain DVKVTQSSRYLVKRTGEKVFLECVQDMDHENMFWYRQDPGLGLRLIYFSYDVKMKEKGDIPEGYSVSREKKERFSLILESASTNQTSMYLCASSSRGTGRGVWQFFGPGTRLTVL.

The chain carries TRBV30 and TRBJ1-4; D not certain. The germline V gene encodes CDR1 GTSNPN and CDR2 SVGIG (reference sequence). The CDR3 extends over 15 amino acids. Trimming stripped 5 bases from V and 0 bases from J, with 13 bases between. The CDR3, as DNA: TGTGCCTGGGGGAGTTTCGGGCCAACTAATGAAAAACTGTTTTTT. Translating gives CAWGSFGPTNEKLFF.

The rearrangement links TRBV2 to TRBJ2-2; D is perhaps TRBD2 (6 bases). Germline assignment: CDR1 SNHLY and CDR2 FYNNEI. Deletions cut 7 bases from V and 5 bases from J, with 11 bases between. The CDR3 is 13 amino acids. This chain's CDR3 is CASIGGRTGELFF. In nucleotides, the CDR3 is TGTGCCAGCATTGGGGGGAGAACCGGGGAGCTGTTTTTT.

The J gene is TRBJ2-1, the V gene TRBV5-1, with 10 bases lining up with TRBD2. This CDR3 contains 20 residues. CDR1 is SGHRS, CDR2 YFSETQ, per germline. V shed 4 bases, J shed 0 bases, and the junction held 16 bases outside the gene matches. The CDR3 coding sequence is TGCGCCAGCAGCCCGGCATCTAGCGGGAGCCCACCAGACTCCTACAATGAGCAGTTCTTC. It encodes CASSPASSGSPPDSYNEQFF.

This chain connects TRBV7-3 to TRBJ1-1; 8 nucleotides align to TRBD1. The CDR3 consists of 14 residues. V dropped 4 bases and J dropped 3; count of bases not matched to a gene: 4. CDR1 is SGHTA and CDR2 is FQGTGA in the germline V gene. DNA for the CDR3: TGTGCCAGCAGCTCCAAGACAGGGGACACTGAAGCTTTCTTT. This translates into CASSSKTGDTEAFF.